One sample yielded the 22 T cell receptor beta chains listed below, sequenced in a study of T cell changes during pregnancy in multiple sclerosis. The data were produced by immunoSEQ multiplex PCR, yet TCRdb's version contains in-frame clones alone and is incomplete. The sample shows approximately 89,000 clones, roughly 93% of them seen only once. This specimen consisted of peripheral blood, obtained in the third trimester of pregnancy. Receptors originate from a female donor with multiple sclerosis, enrolled in a pregnancy study.

This clone was observed once. The chain has TRBV27 and TRBJ1-2; 7 bases agree with TRBD1. V shed 5 bases and J 3 bases; nucleotides not matched to a gene: 3. Germline CDR1 reads MNHEY; CDR2 reads SMNVEV (reference sequence). The length of the CDR3 is 13 residues. The CDR3 here is CASSRDRDYGYTF. The CDR3, as DNA: TGTGCCAGCAGTCGGGACAGAGACTATGGCTACACCTTC.

This chain connects TRBV13 to TRBJ2-5; 7 positions match TRBD1. J gave up 5 bases and V 2 bases, and 8 bases lay outside the gene matches. The CDR3 runs to 15 residues. The germline CDR1 and CDR2 sequences are PRHDT and FYEKMQ (reference sequence). The CDR3 nucleotides are TGTGCCAGCAGCTTATTAGGGGGCGTTCGGGAGACCCAGTACTTC. Its translation: CASSLLGGVRETQYF. The entire variable domain, with the rest obtained from reference TRBV13 and TRBJ2-5, is as follows: AAGVIQSPRHLIKEKRETATLKCYPIPRHDTVYWYQQGPGQDPQFLISFYEKMQSDKGSIPDRFSAQQFSDYHSELNMSSLELGDSALYFCASSLLGGVRETQYFGPGTRLLVL.

The chain uses TRBV5-1 and TRBJ1-2; D ambiguous. This CDR3 has 15 residues. Germline values: CDR1 SGHRS, CDR2 YFSETQ. The ends were cut back, 0 bases at V and 0 bases at J, with 9 bases in the middle. This chain's CDR3 is CASSLGAATNYGYTF. The DNA of the CDR3 is TGCGCCAGCAGCTTGGGGGCAGCAACTAACTATGGCTACACCTTC. The variable domain in full, with the rest retrieved from reference TRBV5-1 and TRBJ1-2, is KAGVTQTPRYLIKTRGQQVTLSCSPISGHRSVSWYQQTPGQGLQFLFEYFSETQRNKGNFPGRFSGRQFSNSRSEMNVSTLELGDSALYLCASSLGAATNYGYTFGSGTRLTVV.

This chain links TRBV29-1 with TRBJ2-6; possible D gene TRBD2, 6 bases. The V gene lost 5 bases and the J gene lost 0 bases, with 8 bases spanning the gap. From germline, CDR1 is SQVTM and CDR2 ANQGSEA. The CDR3 covers 14 residues. CDR3 sequence reads: CSVTGSSGANVLTF. DNA for the CDR3: TGCAGCGTTACCGGGAGCTCTGGGGCCAACGTCCTGACTTTC. The complete variable domain, with remaining parts taken from reference TRBV29-1 and TRBJ2-6, reads SAVISQKPSRDICQRGTSLTIQCQVDSQVTMMFWYRQQPGQSLTLIATANQGSEATYESGFVIDKFPISRPNLTFSTLTVSNMSPEDSSIYLCSVTGSSGANVLTFGAGSRLTVL.

The genes are TRBV2 and TRBJ2-7, with TRBD2 identical over 10 bases. Germline CDR1 and CDR2: SNHLY and FYNNEI. V lost 4 bases and J lost 0; bases outside the gene matches: 6. This CDR3 spans 16 amino acids. CDR3 nucleotides: TGTGCCAGCAGTGCATTAGCGGGGGGTTTCTCCTACGAGCAGTACTTC. It translates to CASSALAGGFSYEQYF.

This chain connects TRBV6-5 to TRBJ1-2; D gene unclear. The CDR3 extends over 11 amino acids. Germline V gives CDR1 MNHEY, CDR2 SVGAGI. V lost 5 bases, J lost 6 bases, and 7 bases lay in between. The CDR3 is CASSETDGYTF. The CDR3 DNA follows: TGTGCCAGCAGTGAAACTGATGGCTACACCTTC.

The chain combines TRBV27 with TRBJ2-7; D unclear. The CDR3 spans 13 residues. Trimming took 3 bases from V and 2 from J, leaving 8 bases between them. Germline V gives CDR1 MNHEY, CDR2 SMNVEV (reference sequence). The CDR3 loop is CASSLFRTYEQYF. DNA of the CDR3: TGTGCCAGCAGTTTGTTCAGAACCTACGAGCAGTACTTC.

The chain joins TRBV5-4 to TRBJ2-4, with D possibly matching TRBD2 (6 bases). Trimming removed 3 bases at V and 6 bases at J, with 19 bases between. The CDR3 loop spans 16 amino acids. Looked up from germline, CDR1 is SGHNT and CDR2 is YYREEE (reference sequence). CDR3 bases: TGTGCCAGCAGCTCCGAGCGGGTGGGGGTGAGAAACATTCAGTACTTC. Translation: CASSSERVGVRNIQYF.

The chain links TRBV13 to TRBJ1-4; no firm D call. CDR3 length: 13 residues. The V gene lost 5 bases and the J gene lost 0 bases, with 4 bases spanning the gap. CDR1 and CDR2 from the germline V gene are PRHDT and FYEKMQ (reference sequence). The CDR3 protein is CASSPSTNEKLFF. The CDR3, as DNA: TGTGCCAGCAGCCCCTCAACTAATGAAAAACTGTTTTTT.

J is TRBJ2-1 and V is TRBV5-6; 7 bases are a match to TRBD1. In germline, CDR1 is SGHDT, CDR2 YYEEEE. V shed 1 base and J 9 bases; nucleotides not matched to a gene: 10. The CDR3 is 15 amino acids. CDR3: CASSLPQGSPLEQFF. DNA for the CDR3: TGTGCCAGCAGCTTGCCACAGGGGTCCCCCCTTGAGCAGTTCTTC.

V is TRBV7-3 and J is TRBJ1-1; D is perhaps TRBD1 (5 bases). The CDR3 runs 13 residues. CDR1 is SGHTA and CDR2 is FQGTGA in the germline V gene. Trimming left V 3 bases short and J 5 bases short, with 10 bases between. The CDR3 loop reads CASSFGEGTEAFF. As DNA, the CDR3 is TGTGCCAGCAGCTTTGGGGAGGGGACTGAAGCTTTCTTT.

The rearrangement links TRBV6-4 to TRBJ2-7; D call uncertain. Germline V gives CDR1 MRHNA, CDR2 SNTAGT. The CDR3 covers 14 residues. The V and J ends lost 7 bases and 0 bases respectively, with 13 bases between them. CDR3 DNA sequence: TGTGCCAGCAAGAATCGGTCGGTCTCCTACGAGCAGTACTTC. The encoded protein is CASKNRSVSYEQYF.

V usage is TRBV13 and J usage is TRBJ2-5, with D maybe TRBD2 (6 bases). The CDR3 is 14 residues long. Germline V gene sequence: CDR1 PRHDT, CDR2 FYEKMQ (reference sequence). With 1 base removed from V and 5 bases from J, the gap between germline ends came to 11 bases. The CDR3 coding sequence is TGTGCCAGCAGCTTAGAAGCGAGCGGGGAGACCCAGTACTTC. Translated, it gives CASSLEASGETQYF.

The genes are TRBV7-6 and TRBJ2-6; no definite D call. Germline CDR1 reads SGHVS; CDR2 reads FNYEAQ. The V end was cut by 5 bases, the J end by 3 bases, with 11 bases between. The CDR3 length is 15 residues. The CDR3 coding sequence is TGTGCCAGCAGCGAACACGAGGATGGGGCCAACGTCCTGACTTTC. Its translation: CASSEHEDGANVLTF.

The chain recombines TRBV18 with TRBJ2-2; TRBD2 matches 8 bases. V shed 3 bases and J 4 bases; nucleotides not matched to a gene: 7. The CDR3 has 16 residues. The germline CDR1 and CDR2 sequences are KGHSH and LQKENI. The CDR3 DNA follows: TGTGCCAGCTCACCCGCCGGACTAGCAGTCACCGGGGAGCTGTTTTTT. Residues: CASSPAGLAVTGELFF.

This chain connects TRBV6-5 to TRBJ1-6; D might be TRBD1 (5 bases). The CDR3 runs to 14 residues. Germline CDR1 reads MNHEY; CDR2 reads SVGAGI. Trimming left V 9 bases short and J 10 bases short, with 19 bases between. In DNA, the CDR3 is TGTGCCAGTCAAGACGCAGGGTCTCGGTCACCCCTCCACTTT. It specifies CASQDAGSRSPLHF.

J is TRBJ1-3 and V is TRBV9, with D uncertain. Germline V lookup: CDR1 SGDLS, CDR2 YYNGEE. The V end was cut by 3 bases, the J end by 0 bases, with 13 bases between. The CDR3 contains 16 residues. This CDR3 reads CASSAPEALSGNTIYF. The CDR3 DNA sequence: TGTGCCAGCAGCGCCCCAGAGGCTCTCTCTGGAAACACCATATATTTT.

The chain joins TRBV7-8 to TRBJ1-5; no clear D. Germline lookup yields CDR1 SGHVS and CDR2 FQNEAQ. The CDR3 extends over 13 amino acids. Trimming removed 5 bases at V and 7 bases at J, with 12 bases between. The CDR3 protein is CASSPPAGQPQHF. CDR3 DNA: TGTGCCAGCAGCCCCCCTGCGGGACAGCCCCAGCATTTT.

This chain joins TRBV7-3 and TRBJ1-6; maybe TRBD1 (6 bases). Trimming stripped 5 bases from V and 4 bases from J, with 18 bases between. Germline CDR1 and CDR2: SGHTA and FQGTGA. The CDR3 is 17 residues long. The CDR3 bases are TGTGCCAGCAGCCCCCGGGGGGCATTTCAATATAATTCACCCCTCCACTTT. Its protein product is CASSPRGAFQYNSPLHF.

The V gene is TRBV19, the J gene TRBJ2-1, with D possibly matching TRBD2 (7 bases). V gave up 2 bases and J gave up 8 bases, with 10 bases separating them. CDR3 size: 13 residues. CDR1 and CDR2 from the germline V gene are LNHDA and SQIVND (reference sequence). The CDR3 loop reads CASSIPGGHEQFF. CDR3 bases: TGTGCCAGTAGTATACCGGGGGGCCATGAGCAGTTCTTC.

The V and J genes are TRBV5-6 and TRBJ2-3; no definite D call. The length of the CDR3 is 14 residues. The V gene's germline CDR1 is SGHDT and CDR2 YYEEEE. Trimming removed 0 bases from V and 1 base from J, with 6 bases in between. The CDR3 sequence is CASSLEHGTDTQYF. As DNA, the CDR3 is TGTGCCAGCAGCTTGGAGCACGGCACAGATACGCAGTATTTT.

The V and J genes are TRBV6-1 and TRBJ1-5; perhaps TRBD1 as D (6 bases). The germline gives CDR1 MNHNS, CDR2 SASEGT. The CDR3 covers 15 residues. Between the trimmed V and J ends, which lost 5 bases and 5 bases, there was a span of 16 bases. Here the CDR3 reads CASSLSGTYDQPQHF. For the CDR3, the DNA is TGTGCCAGCAGTCTCTCGGGGACATACGATCAGCCCCAGCATTTT.